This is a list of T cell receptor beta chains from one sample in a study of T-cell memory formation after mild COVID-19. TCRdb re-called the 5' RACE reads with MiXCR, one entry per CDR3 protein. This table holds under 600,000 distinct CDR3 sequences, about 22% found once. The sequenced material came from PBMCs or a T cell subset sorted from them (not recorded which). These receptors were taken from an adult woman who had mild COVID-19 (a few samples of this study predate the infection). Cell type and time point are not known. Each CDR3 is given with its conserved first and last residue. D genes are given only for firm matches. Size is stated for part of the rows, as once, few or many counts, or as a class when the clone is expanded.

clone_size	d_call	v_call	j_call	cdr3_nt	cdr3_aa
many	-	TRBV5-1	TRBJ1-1	TGCGCCAGCAGCTTGGGGAGGTTGAACACTGAAGCTTTCTTT	CASSLGRLNTEAFF
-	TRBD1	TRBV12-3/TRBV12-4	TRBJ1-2	TGTGCCAGCAGTTGGGACAGCTCTAACTATGGCTACACCTTC	CASSWDSSNYGYTF
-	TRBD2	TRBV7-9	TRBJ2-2	TGTGCCAGCAGCTTGCGGACTAGCGGGAGGAAGAACACCGGGGAGCTGTTTTTT	CASSLRTSGRKNTGELFF
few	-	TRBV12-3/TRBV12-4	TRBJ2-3	TGTGCCAGCAGCTCCCTTTTAGGAGGTACGCAGTATTTT	CASSSLLGGTQYF
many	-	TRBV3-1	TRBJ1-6	TGTGCCAGCAGCCCCTTCCAAGGACAGACCTATAATTCACCCCTCCACTTT	CASSPFQGQTYNSPLHF
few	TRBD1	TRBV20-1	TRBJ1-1	TGCAGTGCTAGAGGGGACAGGGGGAACACTGAAGCTTTCTTT	CSARGDRGNTEAFF
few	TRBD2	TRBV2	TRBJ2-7	TGTGCCAGCATCGGCGAGGGGACTAGCGGGAGGGGCGAGCAGTACTTC	CASIGEGTSGRGEQYF
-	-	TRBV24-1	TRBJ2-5	TGTGCCACCAGTGATCCTTCTGGGGAAGTCGAAACGACCCAGTACTTC	CATSDPSGEVETTQYF
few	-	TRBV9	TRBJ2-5	TGTGCCAGCAGCGTAGAGGGGACACAAGAGACCCAGTACTTC	CASSVEGTQETQYF
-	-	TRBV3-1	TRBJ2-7	TGTGCCAGCAGCCAAAGATACCGGGACTACGAGCAGTACTTC	CASSQRYRDYEQYF
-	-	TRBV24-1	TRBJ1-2	TGTGCCACCAGAGGGGCCGGCGGGGATGGCTACACCTTC	CATRGAGGDGYTF
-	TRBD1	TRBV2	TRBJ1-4	TGTGCCACAACCGGGACAGGGGGGCTCAGCAATGAAAAACTGTTTTTT	CATTGTGGLSNEKLFF
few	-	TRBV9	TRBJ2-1	TGTGCCAGCAGCGGCCTCGACCCCGTTGGGAATGAGCAGTTCTTC	CASSGLDPVGNEQFF
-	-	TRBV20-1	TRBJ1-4	TGCAGTGCTAGACCTGTAGAAAAACTGTTTTTT	CSARPVEKLFF
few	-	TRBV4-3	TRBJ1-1	TGCGCCAGCAGCCAAGATTTCGGACAGAACACTGAAGCTTTCTTT	CASSQDFGQNTEAFF
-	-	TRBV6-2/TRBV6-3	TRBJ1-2	TGTGCCAGCTCGGCCTCCTTAGGCGCTAACTATGGCTACACCTTC	CASSASLGANYGYTF
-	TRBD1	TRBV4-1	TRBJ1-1	TGCGCCAGCAGCCTCATAACAGGGGAAACTGAAGCTTTCTTT	CASSLITGETEAFF
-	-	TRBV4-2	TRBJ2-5	TGTGCCAGCAGCCAGGGGGTAAAAAACCGGGAGACCCAGTACTTC	CASSQGVKNRETQYF
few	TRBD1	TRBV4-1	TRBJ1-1	TGCGCCAGCAGCCAGCCGACAGGGCGGAACACTGAAGCTTTCTTT	CASSQPTGRNTEAFF
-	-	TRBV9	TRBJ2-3	TGTGCCAGCTCCGACCATTCGGGCACAGATACGCAGTATTTT	CASSDHSGTDTQYF
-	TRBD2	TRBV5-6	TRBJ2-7	TGTGCCAGCAGCGGGGGGGGAGGGAGTTCCTACGAGCAGTACTTC	CASSGGGGSSYEQYF
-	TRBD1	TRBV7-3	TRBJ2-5	TGTGCCAGCAGGACCACCGGGACAGCCCAAGAGACCCAGTACTTC	CASRTTGTAQETQYF
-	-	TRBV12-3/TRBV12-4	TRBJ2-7	TGTGCCAGCAGCTCCCGCCCCCACGAGCAGTACTTC	CASSSRPHEQYF
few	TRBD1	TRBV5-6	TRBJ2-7	TGTGCCAGCAGACGGACAGGGAGAGCCTACGAGCAGTACTTC	CASRRTGRAYEQYF
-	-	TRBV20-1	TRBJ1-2	TGCAGTGCTAGGCCGGGGGGAAACTATGGCTACACCTTC	CSARPGGNYGYTF
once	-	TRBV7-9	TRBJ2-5	TGTGCCAGCAGCCAGAGAGGGGACCAGTACTTC	CASSQRGDQYF
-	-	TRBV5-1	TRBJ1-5	TGCGCCAGCAGCTGGGACGGGAAAAATCAGCCCCAGCATTTT	CASSWDGKNQPQHF
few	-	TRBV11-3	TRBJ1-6	TGTGCCAGCAGCTCTAACAGGATGGTAGATTCACCCCTCCACTTT	CASSSNRMVDSPLHF
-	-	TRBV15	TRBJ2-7	TGTGCCACCGAGGACAGTGGGGGCTCCTACGAGCAGTACTTC	CATEDSGGSYEQYF
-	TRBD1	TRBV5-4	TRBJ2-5	TGTGCCAGCAGCTTTCGGACAGGGCAAGAGACCCAGTACTTC	CASSFRTGQETQYF
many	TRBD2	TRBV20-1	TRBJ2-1	TGCAGTGCTAGAGATTGGACTAGCAACAATGAGCAGTTCTTC	CSARDWTSNNEQFF
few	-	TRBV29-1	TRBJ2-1	TGCAGCGCAGCTGGACGGATGAAAAAATACAATGAGCAGTTCTTC	CSAAGRMKKYNEQFF
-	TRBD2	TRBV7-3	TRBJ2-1	TGTGCCAGCAGTCCGGGACTAGCCCACGGTGAGCAGTTCTTC	CASSPGLAHGEQFF
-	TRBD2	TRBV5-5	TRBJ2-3	TGTGCCAGCAGCTGGAGACTAGCGGGGGGCGTCACAGATACGCAGTATTTT	CASSWRLAGGVTDTQYF
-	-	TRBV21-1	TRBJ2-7	TGTGCCAGACCTCGGACAGGGGCCTACGAGCAGTACTTC	CARPRTGAYEQYF
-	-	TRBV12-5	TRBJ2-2	TGTGCTAGTGGTTTGGTTCTGGACAGGAACACCGGGGAGCTGTTTTTT	CASGLVLDRNTGELFF
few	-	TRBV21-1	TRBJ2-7	TGTGCCACCATCCCGGGTTTAAAGGCCGGTCGAAAAACCTACGAGCAGTACTTC	CATIPGLKAGRKTYEQYF
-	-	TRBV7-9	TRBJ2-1	TGTGCCAGCAGTCTTGAGCAGGGCGCCTATGAGCAGTTCTTC	CASSLEQGAYEQFF
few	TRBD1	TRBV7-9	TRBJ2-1	TGTGCCAGCAGCCTCTTTGGGGACAGGGGGCTTAGGAATGAGCAGTTCTTC	CASSLFGDRGLRNEQFF
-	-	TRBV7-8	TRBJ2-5	TGTGCCAGCACCACCGGTGTGCGCTTTGGGACCCAGTACTTC	CASTTGVRFGTQYF
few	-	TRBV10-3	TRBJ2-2	TGTGCCATCAGTGAGGGACACCCGAACACCGGGGAGCTGTTTTTT	CAISEGHPNTGELFF
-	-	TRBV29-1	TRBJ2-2	TGCAGCGTTGGACAGATTAACACCGGGGAGCTGTTTTTT	CSVGQINTGELFF